What follows are 22 T cell receptor beta chains derived from one specimen sequenced in a study of cytomegalovirus exposure and HLA in healthy donors. PCR involved 60 Vbeta and 13 Jbeta primers. Repertoires were generated with immunoSEQ multiplex PCR, while TCRdb's copy carries only in-frame clones and drops some. The sample includes approximately 72,000 clones, 60% to 85% of them seen just once. The sequencing sample was made of PBMCs. Every receptor here comes from a male donor in good health and CMV-seropositive.

The V and J genes are TRBV7-8 and TRBJ2-5, with D tentatively TRBD1 (6 bases). Germline V CDR1 and CDR2: SGHVS, FQNEAQ. V lost 7 bases and J 7 bases, leaving 13 bases between the germline ends. The CDR3 is made up of 12 amino acids. CDR3 amino acids: CASNEDSGTQYF. The CDR3 nucleotides read TGTGCCAGCAACGAGGACAGTGGGACCCAGTACTTC.

V gene TRBV7-2 combines with J gene TRBJ2-7; 10 bases map to TRBD2. The trim removed 2 bases at V and 5 bases at J, leaving 6 bases unmatched. Germline V gene sequence: CDR1 SGHTA, CDR2 FQGNSA. The CDR3 runs to 15 residues. This CDR3 is CASSLSSGGLNEQYF. In DNA form, the CDR3 reads TGTGCCAGCAGCTTATCTAGCGGGGGCCTGAACGAGCAGTACTTC.

A remark on this clone: Relative to the germline gene, one junction end is altered; a read error may explain this. This sample includes further DNA sequences coding for the same CDR3. The V and J genes are TRBV2 and TRBJ2-7; 8 bases align to TRBD1. The CDR3 is 15 residues long. Germline values: CDR1 SNHLY, CDR2 FYNNEI. The CDR3 nucleotides are TGTGCCAGCAAGGGCTGGCAGGGGGCCGGCTACGAACAGTACTTC. This codes for CASKGWQGAGYEQYF. The full variable domain, completed using reference TRBV2 and TRBJ2-7, is EPEVTQTPSHQVTQMGQEVILRCVPISNHLYFYWYRQILGQKVEFLVSFYNNEISEKSEIFDDQFSVERPDGSNFTLKIRSTKLEDSAMYFCASKGWQGAGYEQYFGPGTRLTVT.

In this sample, this clone turned up a few times. The chain uses TRBV5-1 and TRBJ2-5; 8 nucleotides line up with TRBD1. The V segment lost 3 bases and the J segment 4 bases; nucleotides outside the gene matches: 20. The germline gives CDR1 SGHRS, CDR2 YFSETQ. The CDR3 is made up of 19 amino acids. The CDR3 reads CASSSGLRGRSDRRETQYF. The DNA for the CDR3 is TGCGCCAGCAGCTCCGGACTCAGGGGGCGCTCGGATCGGCGAGAGACCCAGTACTTC.

This chain uses TRBV11-1 with TRBJ2-5; D perhaps matches TRBD1 (6 bases). Trimming left V 1 base short and J 0 bases short, with 9 bases between. This CDR3 is 15 amino acids long. Germline-derived CDR1 and CDR2 are SGHAT and FQDESV (reference sequence). The CDR3 here is CASSLGRQDQETQYF. CDR3 nucleotides: TGTGCCAGCAGCTTAGGAAGACAGGACCAAGAGACCCAGTACTTC.

The chain combines TRBV7-9 with TRBJ2-5, with 7 nucleotides matching TRBD1. J gave up 2 bases and V 5 bases, and 5 bases lay outside the gene matches. The CDR3 runs 14 residues. The germline V gene has CDR1 SEHNR and CDR2 FQNEAQ (reference sequence). The CDR3 nucleotides read TGTGCCAGCAGCCCTGGACAGGAACAAGAGACCCAGTACTTC. As protein: CASSPGQEQETQYF.

In regard to this clone: The conserved closing phenylalanine or tryptophan is absent in this CDR3, likely reflecting a read error. No DNA is shown, since the ends of the CDR3 on it are uncertain; the CDR3 is the one TCRdb lists. The rearrangement uses TRBV5-1 and TRBJ2-3; the tabulated D call, TRBD1, remains unverified against the DNA. Looked up from germline, CDR1 is SGHRS and CDR2 is YFSETQ. The CDR3 numbers 13 amino acids, ends counted. CDR3 loop: CASSSRGVSPLLA.

J is TRBJ2-3 and V is TRBV4-3, with D tentatively TRBD2 (6 bases). Trimming left V 1 base short and J 2 bases short, with 7 bases between. Germline CDR1 is LGHNA and CDR2 is YSLEER. There are 14 residues in the CDR3. The chain's CDR3 is CASSQGGDTDTQYF. CDR3 bases: TGCGCCAGCAGCCAAGGGGGGGACACAGATACGCAGTATTTT.

This chain connects TRBV10-3 to TRBJ1-5; D might be TRBD1 (6 bases). Germline CDR1 reads ENHRY; CDR2 reads SYGVKD. V lost 10 bases and J 0 bases, leaving 10 bases between the germline ends. The CDR3 totals 13 residues. CDR3 region: CATRQDSNQPQHF. The CDR3 nucleotides are TGTGCCACGAGACAGGATAGCAATCAGCCCCAGCATTTT.

This chain uses TRBV7-3 with TRBJ2-3; 11 nucleotides match TRBD2. Germline V gene sequence: CDR1 SGHTA, CDR2 FQGTGA. With V trimmed by 6 bases and J by 4 bases, 9 bases remained unmatched. The CDR3 sequence is 16 residues long. In DNA, the CDR3 is TGTGCCAGCAGTCCATGGGGTAGCGGGGGGGCAGATACGCAGTATTTT. It codes for CASSPWGSGGADTQYF. The complete variable domain, with remaining parts taken from reference TRBV7-3 and TRBJ2-3, reads GAGVSQTPSNKVTEKGKYVELRCDPISGHTALYWYRQSLGQGPEFLIYFQGTGAADDSGLPNDRFFAVRPEGSVSTLKIQRTERGDSAVYLCASSPWGSGGADTQYFGPGTRLTVL.

The J gene is TRBJ2-7, the V gene TRBV14; TRBD1 matches 8 bases. Germline-derived CDR1 and CDR2 are SGHDN and FVKESK. J was trimmed by 0 bases and V by 3 bases; bases with no gene match: 7. This CDR3 is 16 amino acids long. CDR3 sequence: CASSHGWTGYSYEQYF. The CDR3 coding sequence is TGTGCCAGCAGCCACGGTTGGACAGGGTACTCCTACGAGCAGTACTTC.

In this sample, this clone turned up a few times. The chain recombines TRBV18 with TRBJ2-7, with D unclear. Germline V CDR1 and CDR2: KGHSH, LQKENI. The CDR3 has 14 amino acids. V lost 3 bases to trimming and J lost 0 bases, with 9 bases between them. CDR3 nucleotides: TGTGCCAGCTCACCGGGCAGGCCCTCCTACGAGCAGTACTTC. Amino acid sequence: CASSPGRPSYEQYF.

The genes are TRBV2 and TRBJ1-2; D uncertain. V was trimmed by 8 bases and J by 2 bases, leaving 6 bases between them. CDR3 length equals 11 residues. The germline CDR1 and CDR2 sequences are SNHLY and FYNNEI. The CDR3 here is CASDLNYGYTF. DNA of the CDR3: TGTGCCAGCGATCTAAACTATGGCTACACCTTC.

The V call is TRBV9, the J call TRBJ2-1; 9 nucleotides line up with TRBD2. The CDR3 loop spans 15 amino acids. Germline V CDR1 and CDR2: SGDLS, YYNGEE. V trimming: 4 bases; J trimming: 0 bases; junction bases outside the gene matches: 2. CDR3 in amino acids: CASSFSGSSYNEQFF. In DNA form, the CDR3 reads TGTGCCAGCAGCTTTAGCGGGAGCTCCTACAATGAGCAGTTCTTC.

The chain combines TRBV18 with TRBJ1-2, with TRBD1 matching over 9 bases. V lost 2 bases, J lost 3 bases, and 4 bases stayed unmatched. Germline CDR1 and CDR2: KGHSH and LQKENI. This CDR3 has 15 amino acids. In DNA, the CDR3 is TGTGCCAGCTCACCAGGGGACAGGGCTCACTATGGCTACACCTTC. Translation gives CASSPGDRAHYGYTF.

V and J are TRBV6-5 and TRBJ1-5, with 8 nucleotides matching TRBD1. The CDR3 has 15 amino acids. CDR1 is MNHEY and CDR2 is SVGAGI in the germline V gene. V was pared by 2 bases and J by 7 bases, with 7 bases of the junction left unmatched. CDR3 DNA sequence: TGTGCCAGCAGTTACACATACAGGGGGGACCAGCCCCAGCATTTT. Translating it yields CASSYTYRGDQPQHF.

The chain uses TRBV5-6 and TRBJ1-1, with unresolved D. The CDR3 has 13 amino acids. Per germline, CDR1 SGHDT and CDR2 YYEEEE. The ends were cut back, 4 bases at V and 9 bases at J, with 16 bases in the middle. CDR3 nucleotides: TGTGCCAGCAGCCCAGGTGGAACGGGAAAAGCTTTCTTT. It yields the protein CASSPGGTGKAFF.

This clone turned up a few times. This chain connects TRBV6-5 to TRBJ2-1; 11 nucleotides match TRBD2. The CDR3 is 13 amino acids. Germline trimming cut 11 bases from V and 4 bases from J; bases unmatched to any gene: 4. Germline V gene data show CDR1 as MNHEY and CDR2 as SVGAGI. CDR3 in amino acids: CACRLAGYNEQFF. The CDR3 region has the DNA TGTGCCTGCCGACTAGCGGGATACAATGAGCAGTTCTTC.

The chain uses TRBV4-1 and TRBJ1-5; D is undetermined. CDR1 and CDR2 (germline): MGHRA, YSYEKL. The CDR3 spans 13 residues. The germline V and J ends were trimmed by 3 bases and 5 bases, with 8 bases remaining between them. Here the CDR3 reads CASSQEGHQPQHF. Here the CDR3 DNA reads TGCGCCAGCAGCCAGGAGGGCCATCAGCCCCAGCATTTT.

The chain uses TRBV2 and TRBJ1-5, with D possibly being TRBD1 (6 bases). The CDR3 has 14 residues. Trimming took 4 bases from V and 2 from J, leaving 9 bases between them. The germline V gene encodes CDR1 SNHLY and CDR2 FYNNEI. The CDR3 nucleotides read TGTGCCAGCAGTGGGACAGCGGGCAATCAGCCCCAGCATTTT. This encodes CASSGTAGNQPQHF.

V and J are TRBV4-3 and TRBJ2-1; 10 bases are a match to TRBD1. This CDR3 has 15 residues. V lost 3 bases to trimming and J lost 1 base; unmatched junction nucleotides: 0. Germline lookup yields CDR1 LGHNA and CDR2 YSLEER. CDR3 in DNA: TGCGCCAGCAGCCAGGACAGGGGGTCCTACAATGAGCAGTTCTTC. It is translated as CASSQDRGSYNEQFF.

This chain links TRBV4-1 with TRBJ2-5, with D maybe TRBD1 (5 bases). This CDR3 contains 14 residues. Trimming took off 0 bases at V and 2 bases at J, with 7 bases between the two ends. CDR1 MGHRA and CDR2 YSYEKL come from the germline V gene. CDR3: CASSQDKGQETQYF. Here the CDR3 DNA reads TGCGCCAGCAGCCAAGATAAGGGGCAAGAGACCCAGTACTTC.